This TCR beta chain emerged from a study of blood T cell repertoires in COVID-19. Study as a whole: PBMCs, B-cell-depleted T cells, or T cells provided the cDNA or gDNA that made up the material.

Profiled with immunoSEQ multiplex PCR; TCRdb holds only in-frame clones, not every one. This sample carries 450,000 to 500,000 clones, roughly nine tenths of them seen once, and the ten largest clones take 0.7%. Trimming stripped 8 bases from V and 0 bases from J, with 14 bases between. The CDR3 has 15 amino acids. CDR1 is KGHSH and CDR2 is LQKENI in the germline V gene. Study members were between roughly 18 and 100 years old and lived in 24 US regions. This rearrangement joins TRBV18 to TRBJ1-3; unclear D gene. The material sequenced was PBMCs or T cells enriched from blood (not recorded which). The receptor was isolated from a young woman who had recovered from COVID-19. CDR3 loop: CASTLGSTSGNTIYF. The CDR3 nucleotides are TGTGCCAGCACTTTGGGCTCGACCTCTGGAAACACCATATATTTT.